One and the same sample provided the 32 T cell receptor beta chains below, sequenced in a study of post-analysis software for immune sequencing data. Study-wide results and caveats: In patients, TRBV5-6, TRBV5-1 and TRBV20-1 belonged to roughly 5 TRBV segments found more frequently than in controls.

Built from TCR beta cDNA, the libraries had unique molecular identifiers in them. TCRdb re-called the PCR reads through MiXCR, storing one row per CDR3 protein. This table has about 570,000 distinct CDR3 sequences, about a third appearing once. Antigen specificity for these receptors is unknown. Specimen: blood. These TCRs come from a girl aged 2 to 17 with multiple sclerosis.

The chain combines TRBV5-1 with TRBJ1-5, with D unclear. The CDR3 has 13 amino acids. Germline V CDR1 and CDR2: SGHRS, YFSETQ. Trimming removed 0 bases at V and 7 bases at J, with 8 bases between. The CDR3 protein is CASSLEDGQPQHF. The DNA of the CDR3 is TGCGCCAGCAGCTTGGAGGACGGACAGCCCCAGCATTTT.

The CDR3 DNA reads TGTGCCAGCAGCTCGGGACGCTCCGAGCAGTACTTC. It yields the protein CASSSGRSEQYF. V is TRBV7-9 and J is TRBJ2-5; D could derive from TRBD1 or TRBD2 (5 bases each). The tail of the sequence fits TRBJ2-7 better, so the J call may be wrong. This CDR3 is 12 amino acids long. Germline V CDR1 and CDR2: SEHNR, FQNEAQ (reference sequence).

This chain uses TRBV20-1 with TRBJ2-7, with unresolved D. CDR1 is DFQATT and CDR2 is SNEGSKA in the germline V gene (reference sequence). The V gene lost 6 bases and the J gene lost 3 bases, with 18 bases spanning the gap. The CDR3 is made up of 14 amino acids. The CDR3 bases are TGCAGTGCATATACAACACAAATTGGCTACGAGCAGTACTTC. Residues: CSAYTTQIGYEQYF.

Turning to this clonotype: Just one base apart from a much larger clone, this may be a read error. V and J are TRBV9 and TRBJ1-2; D remains ambiguous. The CDR3 covers 13 residues. Germline CDR1 SGDLS, CDR2 YYNGEE. The CDR3 DNA reads as TGTGCCAGCAGCCCGGCTCCAGACTATGACTACACCTTC. This gives the protein CASSPAPDYDYTF. Using reference TRBV9 and TRBJ1-2 for the parts outside the CDR3, the full variable domain is DSGVTQTPKHLITATGQRVTLRCSPRSGDLSVYWYQQSLDQGLQFLIQYYNGEERAKGNILERFSAQQFPDLHSELNLSSLELGDSALYFCASSPAPDYDYTFGSGTRLTVV.

The chain combines TRBV27 with TRBJ2-1; 11 bases match TRBD1. This CDR3 spans 15 amino acids. With V trimmed by 4 bases and J by 6 bases, 5 bases remained unmatched. Germline loops: CDR1 MNHEY, CDR2 SMNVEV (reference sequence). The CDR3 nucleotides are TGTGCCAGCAGTTCTCTGGACAGGGGGCTCAATGAGCAGTTCTTC. This translates into CASSSLDRGLNEQFF.

This clonotype was counted between two and nine times. The chain combines TRBV20-1 with TRBJ2-7; possible D gene TRBD2, 6 bases. The germline V and J ends were trimmed by 3 bases and 2 bases, with 20 bases remaining between them. The CDR3 totals 16 residues. Looked up from germline, CDR1 is DFQATT and CDR2 is SNEGSKA (reference sequence). CDR3 residues: CSARAGPGRLAYEQYF. The CDR3 nucleotides read TGCAGTGCTAGGGCGGGGCCGGGCAGACTAGCCTACGAGCAGTACTTC.

The chain has TRBV10-3 and TRBJ1-1, with 8 bases lining up with TRBD1. Unmatched junction bases numbered 12, after V lost 6 bases and J lost 6 bases. Germline CDR1 is ENHRY and CDR2 is SYGVKD. This CDR3 has 15 amino acids. For the CDR3, the DNA is TGTGCCATCAGGACAGGGGCCACGATCAAGGCTGAAGCTTTCTTT. Translating it yields CAIRTGATIKAEAFF.

This clonotype was picked up a small number of times. The chain joins TRBV2 to TRBJ2-7; a weak D match, TRBD1 (6 bases). The V gene lost 7 bases and the J gene lost 3 bases, with 13 bases spanning the gap. Germline V gene sequence: CDR1 SNHLY, CDR2 FYNNEI. The CDR3 loop spans 13 amino acids. Written as DNA, the CDR3 is TGTGCCAGCACCTTTCTGACAGGCTACGAGCAGTACTTC. Protein: CASTFLTGYEQYF. The entire variable domain, with the rest obtained from reference TRBV2 and TRBJ2-7, is as follows: EPEVTQTPSHQVTQMGQEVILRCVPISNHLYFYWYRQILGQKVEFLVSFYNNEISEKSEIFDDQFSVERPDGSNFTLKIRSTKLEDSAMYFCASTFLTGYEQYFGPGTRLTVT.

Concerning this clonotype itself: Germline is not matched at one junction end, which may reflect a read error. V usage is TRBV5-6 and J usage is TRBJ2-4; D possibly uses TRBD1 or TRBD2 (6 bases each). The length of the CDR3 is 18 residues. The germline CDR1 and CDR2 sequences are SGHDT and YYEEEE. The CDR3 region has the DNA TGTGCCCGCAGCTTGTTATTTGAGAGGGGGGTAGCCAAAAACATTCAGTACTTC. This gives the protein CARSLLFERGVAKNIQYF.

The chain links TRBV6-5 to TRBJ2-3; a weak D match, TRBD1 (5 bases). The CDR3 runs to 13 residues. Trimming pared 6 bases from V and 2 bases from J, leaving 9 bases between. Germline assignment: CDR1 MNHEY and CDR2 SVGAGI. CDR3 nucleotide sequence: TGTGCCAGCAGCCAACAGGCCACAGATACGCAGTATTTT. Protein product: CASSQQATDTQYF.

For this clonotype: Mismatch with germline at one junction end may stem from a read error. The genes are TRBV7-9 and TRBJ2-7, with 12 bases fitting TRBD2. Germline V gene data show CDR1 as SEHNR and CDR2 as FQNEAQ (reference sequence). The CDR3 runs 17 residues. DNA for the CDR3: TGTGCCAGCAGCAAACTAGCGGGGGGCCTTAGCTCCCACGAGCAGTACTTC. Translating gives CASSKLAGGLSSHEQYF.

A note on this clonotype: A read error may account for a junction end that differs from germline. This rearrangement joins TRBV20-1 to TRBJ1-5, with D perhaps matching TRBD1 (6 bases). The CDR3 has 13 amino acids. CDR1 and CDR2 from the germline V gene are DFQATT and SNEGSKA (reference sequence). The CDR3 sequence is CSARGGLSQPQHF. The CDR3 DNA sequence: TGCAGTGCCAGAGGGGGGTTAAGTCAGCCCCAGCATTTT.

A remark on this clonotype: A much larger clone lies one base from this, so it may be a read error. V usage is TRBV3-1 and J usage is TRBJ2-1; 11 nucleotides align to TRBD1. J gave up 14 bases and V 3 bases, and 12 bases lay outside the gene matches. CDR1 and CDR2 from the germline V gene are LGHDT and YNNKEL (reference sequence). The CDR3 runs 15 residues. The CDR3 sequence: CASSHWTGGDPTEFF. CDR3 in DNA: TGTGCCAGCAGCCACTGGACAGGGGGCGACCCTACTGAGTTCTTC.

To note about this clonotype: One end of the junction is discordant with germline, which a read error may explain. The chain couples TRBV14 to TRBJ2-3, with 8 bases that match TRBD1. This CDR3 has 16 residues. Germline CDR1 and CDR2: SGHDN and FVKESK. CDR3 sequence: CTSSQAGGGITDTQYF. The CDR3 region has the DNA TGTACCAGCAGCCAGGCAGGGGGCGGAATAACAGATACGCAGTATTTT.

V and J are TRBV5-1 and TRBJ1-1; D uncertain. This CDR3 contains 13 residues. Germline CDR1 is SGHRS and CDR2 is YFSETQ. Trimming removed 7 bases at V and 1 base at J, with 11 bases between. DNA for the CDR3: TGCGCCAGCCAGCTCTGGGAGAACACTGAAGCTTTCTTT. Its protein product is CASQLWENTEAFF.

This clonotype has only a few counts. V and J are TRBV5-6 and TRBJ2-1; D gene ambiguous. V lost 7 bases and J lost 0, with 14 bases in between. This CDR3 has 15 residues. Germline V CDR1 and CDR2: SGHDT, YYEEEE. The CDR3 protein is CASLDAVSSYNEQFF. In DNA form, the CDR3 reads TGTGCCAGCTTAGACGCGGTTAGCTCCTACAATGAGCAGTTCTTC.

The gene calls are TRBV5-6 and TRBJ2-3, with 9 bases identical to TRBD2. The CDR3 contains 15 residues. V was pared by 4 bases and J by 4 bases, with 7 bases of the junction left unmatched. Per the germline V gene, CDR1 is SGHDT and CDR2 is YYEEEE. In DNA, the CDR3 is TGTGCCAGCAGCCTCTCCGGGACTAGCTCAGATACGCAGTATTTT. Translation: CASSLSGTSSDTQYF.

This clonotype was seen a handful of times. The V gene is TRBV7-2, the J gene TRBJ2-5, with TRBD2 as a possible D gene (6 bases). Germline lookup yields CDR1 SGHTA and CDR2 FQGNSA. This CDR3 has 16 amino acids. V was clipped by 5 bases and J by 1 base, with 17 bases between them. The CDR3 loop reads CASSRGRGLLQETQYF. As DNA, the CDR3 is TGTGCCAGCAGCAGAGGGCGGGGACTTCTCCAAGAGACCCAGTACTTC.

The chain couples TRBV6-5 to TRBJ2-4, with D tentatively TRBD1 (5 bases). This CDR3 has 13 amino acids. Trimming took 3 bases from V and 9 from J, leaving 12 bases between them. In germline, CDR1 is MNHEY, CDR2 SVGAGI. The chain's CDR3 is CASSYEYRSIQYF. CDR3 nucleotides: TGTGCCAGCAGTTATGAGTACAGGAGCATTCAGTACTTC.

This clonotype showed up just a few times. The J gene is TRBJ2-3, the V gene TRBV20-1; no definite D call. This CDR3 has 14 residues. Germline CDR1 is DFQATT and CDR2 is SNEGSKA (reference sequence). Trimming left V 3 bases short and J 6 bases short, with 16 bases between. In DNA form, the CDR3 reads TGCAGTGCTAGCTCTGGCCGGGTCATGGATACGCAGTATTTT. Translating it yields CSASSGRVMDTQYF.

This chain uses TRBV9 with TRBJ2-7, with 8 bases that match TRBD2. The germline V gene encodes CDR1 SGDLS and CDR2 YYNGEE. J lost 4 bases, V lost 3 bases, and 12 bases had no gene match. This CDR3 has 16 residues. The CDR3 loop reads CASSAGGARATYEQYF. In DNA form, the CDR3 reads TGTGCCAGCAGCGCCGGGGGGGCCAGGGCCACTTACGAGCAGTACTTC.

This rearrangement joins TRBV29-1 to TRBJ1-5; D might be TRBD1 (6 bases). CDR1 is SQVTM and CDR2 is ANQGSEA in the germline V gene. This CDR3 is built from 14 residues. The V and J ends lost 7 bases and 4 bases respectively, with 17 bases between them. The CDR3 DNA follows: TGCAGCGCACGTTCTACAGGGACAAATCAGCCCCAGCATTTT. Amino acids: CSARSTGTNQPQHF.

This clonotype was picked up a small number of times. The chain combines TRBV20-1 with TRBJ2-7; 11 bases are shared with TRBD2. Trimming cost V 4 bases and J 3 bases; bases outside gene matches: 8. Germline CDR1 reads DFQATT; CDR2 reads SNEGSKA (reference sequence). CDR3 length equals 15 residues. Here the CDR3 reads CSATDGTSGSYEQYF. The CDR3 DNA reads as TGCAGTGCTACGGATGGGACTAGCGGAAGCTACGAGCAGTACTTC.

The chain links TRBV5-1 to TRBJ1-1; weak D call: TRBD1 (5 bases). Germline CDR1 SGHRS, CDR2 YFSETQ. CDR3 size: 13 residues. The V and J ends lost 2 bases and 5 bases respectively, with 10 bases between them. The CDR3 loop reads CASSFYGGTEAFF. In nucleotides, the CDR3 is TGCGCCAGCAGCTTTTACGGGGGGACTGAAGCTTTCTTT.

The J gene is TRBJ1-2, the V gene TRBV29-1; TRBD1 might be the D (6 bases). V shed 4 bases and J shed 6 bases, with 12 bases lying between them. CDR3 length equals 12 residues. Per germline, CDR1 SQVTM and CDR2 ANQGSEA. The CDR3 region is CSVGQQGDGYTF. The CDR3 region has the DNA TGCAGCGTTGGCCAACAGGGAGATGGCTACACCTTC. Full variable domain (remainder filled in from reference TRBV29-1 and TRBJ1-2): SAVISQKPSRDICQRGTSLTIQCQVDSQVTMMFWYRQQPGQSLTLIATANQGSEATYESGFVIDKFPISRPNLTFSTLTVSNMSPEDSSIYLCSVGQQGDGYTFGSGTRLTVV.

This clonotype was found a few times. J is TRBJ2-3 and V is TRBV3-1, with D possibly matching TRBD1 (5 bases). CDR1 is LGHDT and CDR2 is YNNKEL in the germline V gene (reference sequence). Trimming removed 6 bases from V and 5 bases from J, with 15 bases in between. CDR3 length: 14 amino acids. CDR3 coding DNA: TGTGCCAGCAGTCCCCAAAGTAGGGGAGATACGCAGTATTTT. Its protein is CASSPQSRGDTQYF.

This clonotype occurred a few times. CDR3 protein: CASSQEARNEKLFF. The CDR3 DNA reads as TGTGCCAGCAGCCAAGAGGCCAGAAATGAAAAACTGTTTTTT. The chain uses TRBV3-1 and TRBJ1-4; no definite D call. Germline V gives CDR1 LGHDT, CDR2 YNNKEL (reference sequence). Trimming took off 0 bases at V and 5 bases at J, with 7 bases between the two ends. CDR3 size: 14 residues.

The chain links TRBV6-5 to TRBJ2-5; D could derive from TRBD1 or TRBD2 (5 bases each). The CDR3 covers 15 residues. V shed 0 bases and J shed 5 bases, with 13 bases lying between them. Germline V gives CDR1 MNHEY, CDR2 SVGAGI. The CDR3 here is CASSYSEGRRETQYF. CDR3 coding DNA: TGTGCCAGCAGTTACTCCGAGGGGCGGAGGGAGACCCAGTACTTC.

Turning to this clonotype: A much larger clone lies a single base off, so this may be a read error. The V call is TRBV29-1, the J call TRBJ2-1; TRBD1 matches 10 bases. V shed 7 bases and J 13 bases; nucleotides not matched to a gene: 13. The CDR3 length is 13 residues. The germline CDR1 and CDR2 sequences are SQVTM and ANQGSEA. CDR3 coding DNA: TGCAGCGCCCCCGGGACAGGGGAAGAGACCCAGTTCTTC. It translates to CSAPGTGEETQFF.

This clonotype was counted a few times. The genes are TRBV7-2 and TRBJ2-6; D possibly matches TRBD1 or TRBD2 (5 bases each). The CDR3 spans 15 residues. Trimming removed 5 bases from V and 12 bases from J, with 20 bases in between. Per germline, CDR1 SGHTA and CDR2 FQGNSA. The CDR3: CASSPRDGLYGVLTF. In DNA, the CDR3 is TGTGCCAGCAGCCCTAGGGACGGACTTTACGGCGTCCTGACTTTC.

This clonotype showed up just a few times. J is TRBJ2-1 and V is TRBV20-1; TRBD2 agrees at 12 bases. This CDR3 has 16 residues. Unmatched junction bases numbered 4, after V lost 2 bases and J lost 2 bases. CDR1 is DFQATT and CDR2 is SNEGSKA in the germline V gene (reference sequence). CDR3 in DNA: TGCAGTGCTAGACCTAGCGGGGGGGCCCCCTACAATGAGCAGTTCTTC. This encodes CSARPSGGAPYNEQFF.

This chain joins TRBV27 and TRBJ1-1; 7 nucleotides agree with TRBD1. Germline assignment: CDR1 MNHEY and CDR2 SMNVEV (reference sequence). The J segment lost 4 bases and the V segment lost 2 bases, leaving 4 bases of the junction unmatched. There are 14 residues in the CDR3. The CDR3 reads CASSLGTDSTEAFF. The CDR3 DNA sequence: TGTGCCAGCAGTTTAGGGACAGACTCCACTGAAGCTTTCTTT.